These 27 T cell receptor beta chains were all obtained from the same sample, sequenced in a study of Ad26.COV2.S vaccination and SARS-CoV-2 variants (dated by TCRdb to the early 2020s). To prepare the library, the immunoSEQ multiplex PCR assay was applied. Not all clones reach the TCRdb copy of this immuneACCESS table, which keeps in-frame sequences only. Checked studies attribute under half of the gap to unresolved V genes and leave the rest unexplained. The sample records more than 300,000 clones, around 89% of which are singletons. The ten largest clones capture approximately 5% of the sample. The treatment or condition label of this sample denotes: some 19 received Ad26.COV2.S at low or high dose, single or two shots; about 5 received placebo; per-sample allocation not given. Repertoires of vaccine and placebo recipients were sequenced from samples taken on day 63 after the first injection.

This sample comprised peripheral blood, obtained in a trial of Ad26.COV2.S vaccine versus placebo. The receptors were gathered from a person between 18 and 65 years old who received the Ad26.COV2.S COVID-19 vaccine or a placebo.

The V gene is TRBV19, the J gene TRBJ1-2, with 8 bases identical to TRBD1. Trimming at V came to 1 base and at J to 1 base, leaving 2 bases not matched to a gene. Germline values: CDR1 LNHDA, CDR2 SQIVND (reference sequence). The CDR3 has 15 amino acids. In DNA, the CDR3 is TGTGCCAGTAGTATAGCGACAGGGGATAACTATGGCTACACCTTC. It is translated as CASSIATGDNYGYTF. Full variable domain (outside the CDR3, taken from reference TRBV19 and TRBJ1-2): DGGITQSPKYLFRKEGQNVTLSCEQNLNHDAMYWYRQDPGQGLRLIYYSQIVNDFQKGDIAEGYSVSREKKESFPLTVTSAQKNPTAFYLCASSIATGDNYGYTFGSGTRLTVV.

This chain connects TRBV27 to TRBJ1-2, with a possible D match to TRBD1 (5 bases). CDR3 size: 14 residues. The ends were cut back, 2 bases at V and 5 bases at J, with 12 bases in the middle. Germline CDR1 reads MNHEY; CDR2 reads SMNVEV (reference sequence). CDR3 sequence (DNA): TGTGCCAGCAGTTTAGACAGCCAAGGGTATGGCTACACCTTC. It codes for CASSLDSQGYGYTF.

The chain combines TRBV7-3 with TRBJ2-7; 10 bases fit TRBD1. Germline CDR1 and CDR2: SGHTA and FQGTGA. V shed 0 bases and J 4 bases; nucleotides not matched to a gene: 3. CDR3 length: 15 amino acids. The chain's CDR3 is CASSLTGTGEYEQYF. The CDR3 coding sequence is TGTGCCAGCAGCTTAACCGGGACAGGGGAGTACGAGCAGTACTTC.

The rearrangement links TRBV28 to TRBJ1-1; 9 bases map to TRBD1. CDR3 length equals 15 residues. Trimming removed 10 bases from V and 4 bases from J; junction bases left unmatched: 13. Per germline, CDR1 MDHEN and CDR2 SYDVKM. The CDR3 DNA sequence: TGTGCCACCCACATTTACAGGGGGCACGGCACTGAAGCTTTCTTT. Translation: CATHIYRGHGTEAFF. Looking up the rest from reference TRBV28 and TRBJ1-1 gives the full variable domain: DVKVTQSSRYLVKRTGEKVFLECVQDMDHENMFWYRQDPGLGLRLIYFSYDVKMKEKGDIPEGYSVSREKKERFSLILESASTNQTSMYLCATHIYRGHGTEAFFGQGTRLTVV.

V is TRBV29-1 and J is TRBJ2-1; 11 bases align to TRBD2. CDR1 and CDR2 from the germline V gene are SQVTM and ANQGSEA. Trimming took 7 bases from V and 2 from J; bases not matched to a gene: 4. The CDR3 has 14 amino acids. This CDR3 is CSAATSGTYNEQFF. In DNA, the CDR3 is TGCAGCGCCGCGACTAGCGGGACCTACAATGAGCAGTTCTTC.

This chain uses TRBV28 with TRBJ2-1; 7 bases map to TRBD2. Germline CDR1 is MDHEN and CDR2 is SYDVKM. After removal of 5 bases from V and 12 bases from J, the junction contained 10 bases not matched to a gene. CDR3 length: 13 residues. CDR3: CASSQKRDQGQFF. The CDR3 DNA reads as TGTGCCAGCAGTCAGAAGCGGGACCAGGGGCAGTTCTTC.

The rearrangement joins TRBV6-5 to TRBJ1-5; D not resolved. This CDR3 is built from 15 residues. The germline gives CDR1 MNHEY, CDR2 SVGAGI. Trimming took 6 bases from V and 4 from J, leaving 16 bases between them. The CDR3 DNA reads TGTGCCAGCAGGGATGGGCAGATCCTAAATCAGCCCCAGCATTTT. The encoded protein is CASRDGQILNQPQHF.

The chain recombines TRBV20-1 with TRBJ2-7; 7 positions agree with TRBD2. J lost 3 bases, V lost 3 bases, and 5 bases had no gene match. In germline, CDR1 is DFQATT, CDR2 SNEGSKA (reference sequence). The CDR3 has 13 residues. The chain's CDR3 is CSASGGRYYEQYF. The CDR3 nucleotides read TGCAGTGCTAGTGGCGGGAGATACTACGAGCAGTACTTC.

The rearrangement uses TRBV5-1 and TRBJ1-3, with D possibly being TRBD1 (5 bases). Germline assignment: CDR1 SGHRS and CDR2 YFSETQ. There are 15 residues in the CDR3. Trimming left V 4 bases short and J 0 bases short, with 11 bases between. The CDR3 region has the DNA TGCGCCAGCAGCCTGACAGCTAGCTCTGGAAACACCATATATTTT. Translating it yields CASSLTASSGNTIYF.

V usage is TRBV5-4 and J usage is TRBJ2-3; a possible D gene is TRBD2 (5 bases). The CDR3 has 16 amino acids. With 2 bases removed from V and 1 base from J, the gap between germline ends came to 14 bases. The V gene's germline CDR1 is SGHNT and CDR2 YYREEE (reference sequence). CDR3 sequence reads: CASSFRVEAGTDTQYF. DNA of the CDR3: TGTGCCAGCAGCTTTAGGGTGGAGGCGGGCACAGATACGCAGTATTTT.

The V call is TRBV12-3 or TRBV12-4, the J call TRBJ1-2; D is perhaps TRBD1 (6 bases). The CDR3 spans 12 residues. V gave up 5 bases and J gave up 4 bases, with 8 bases separating them. CDR3 sequence reads: CASSGQTYGYTF. In DNA form, the CDR3 reads TGTGCCAGCAGTGGACAGACCTATGGCTACACCTTC.

CDR3 sequence reads: CASSRQGWNEQFF. The CDR3 nucleotides read TGTGCCAGCAGCAGACAGGGTTGGAATGAGCAGTTCTTC. This sequence joins TRBV12-3 or TRBV12-4 and TRBJ2-1; 7 positions agree with TRBD1. This CDR3 has 13 amino acids. After removal of 6 bases from V and 7 bases from J, the junction contained 6 bases not matched to a gene.

This clone was seen just once. V gene TRBV19 combines with J gene TRBJ1-1; D perhaps matches TRBD1 (5 bases). The CDR3 has 15 amino acids. Germline V CDR1 and CDR2: LNHDA, SQIVND (reference sequence). The V gene lost 7 bases and the J gene lost 1 base, with 16 bases spanning the gap. This CDR3 is CASTDHRDGNTEAFF. CDR3 DNA sequence: TGTGCCAGTACCGACCACCGGGACGGGAACACTGAAGCTTTCTTT.

The CDR3: CATSVPGTTGELFF. The CDR3 DNA reads TGTGCCACCAGTGTACCGGGTACGACCGGGGAGCTGTTTTTT. The chain has TRBV24-1 and TRBJ2-2; no clear D gene. The CDR3 contains 14 residues. Germline values: CDR1 KGHDR, CDR2 SFDVKD. The V and J ends lost 5 bases and 5 bases respectively, with 11 bases between them.

This rearrangement joins TRBV28 to TRBJ1-3; D is unresolved. The V gene lost 2 bases and the J gene lost 0 bases, with 14 bases spanning the gap. Germline V gene data show CDR1 as MDHEN and CDR2 as SYDVKM. The CDR3 is made up of 17 amino acids. In nucleotides, the CDR3 is TGTGCCAGCAGTTTAAGTAGAACCACTTACTCTGGAAACACCATATATTTT. It yields the protein CASSLSRTTYSGNTIYF.

This clone was detected once. The genes are TRBV4-1 and TRBJ1-6, with 8 bases matching TRBD1. The CDR3 has 17 amino acids. Germline-derived CDR1 and CDR2 are MGHRA and YSYEKL. Trimming removed 0 bases from V and 8 bases from J; junction bases left unmatched: 9. CDR3 loop: CASSQEGVAGGDSPLHF. The DNA of the CDR3 is TGCGCCAGCAGCCAAGAGGGGGTCGCAGGGGGCGATTCACCCCTCCACTTT.

This clone appeared once. The V and J genes are TRBV19 and TRBJ1-1; D remains ambiguous. Trimming removed 6 bases from V and 0 bases from J, with 8 bases in between. This CDR3 has 13 residues. Germline V gene data show CDR1 as LNHDA and CDR2 as SQIVND (reference sequence). The CDR3 DNA is TGTGCCAGTAGGAACGCCATGAACACTGAAGCTTTCTTT. Translating it yields CASRNAMNTEAFF.

The chain has TRBV27 and TRBJ2-3; 8 bases agree with TRBD1. The V and J ends lost 10 bases and 4 bases, in that order; junction bases with no gene match: 13. CDR1 and CDR2 from the germline V gene are MNHEY and SMNVEV (reference sequence). The CDR3 contains 15 residues. This chain's CDR3 is CATNSGQGRSDTQYF. CDR3 coding DNA: TGTGCCACAAATTCCGGACAGGGCAGATCAGATACGCAGTATTTT.

This chain uses TRBV5-6 with TRBJ2-2; D perhaps matches TRBD2 (6 bases). Germline V gene data show CDR1 as SGHDT and CDR2 as YYEEEE. The CDR3 runs 15 residues. V was pared by 2 bases and J by 7 bases, with 15 bases between. The chain's CDR3 is CASSFGTRRVGELFF. In DNA, the CDR3 is TGTGCCAGCAGCTTCGGGACCCGGAGGGTCGGGGAGCTGTTTTTT.

In its sample, this clone was seen once. The chain employs TRBV12-3 or TRBV12-4 and TRBJ1-2; D gene uncertain. The CDR3 spans 11 residues. Trimming took 2 bases from V and 8 from J, leaving 6 bases between them. For the CDR3, the DNA is TGTGCCAGCAGTTTACAGAGGGGCTACACCTTC. This gives the protein CASSLQRGYTF.

V is TRBV2 and J is TRBJ1-2, with 8 bases matching TRBD1. This CDR3 spans 14 amino acids. Looked up from germline, CDR1 is SNHLY and CDR2 is FYNNEI. Trimming took 3 bases from V and 8 from J; bases not matched to a gene: 8. CDR3 nucleotide sequence: TGTGCCAGCAGTGAGTTCGCAGGGGGCGAAGGCTACACCTTC. Its translation: CASSEFAGGEGYTF.

This chain connects TRBV10-2 to TRBJ2-7, with 8 bases matching TRBD1. CDR3 length equals 13 residues. The germline V gene encodes CDR1 WSHSY and CDR2 SAAADI. The trim removed 4 bases at V and 4 bases at J, leaving 3 bases unmatched. The CDR3 region has the DNA TGCGCCAGCAGTGTCGACAGGGGTTACGAGCAGTACTTC. Protein product: CASSVDRGYEQYF.

This chain joins TRBV24-1 and TRBJ2-1, with a weak D call TRBD1 (6 bases). Deletions cut 2 bases from V and 3 bases from J, with 13 bases between. The CDR3 contains 16 residues. Germline CDR1 is KGHDR and CDR2 is SFDVKD. DNA of the CDR3: TGTGCCACCAGTGATTCCGGGACACCCGTCTACAATGAGCAGTTCTTC. Translation gives CATSDSGTPVYNEQFF.

This chain connects TRBV6-5 to TRBJ1-2; D may be TRBD1 (5 bases). The CDR3 runs 14 residues. In germline, CDR1 is MNHEY, CDR2 SVGAGI. V was pared by 2 bases and J by 4 bases, with 11 bases between. The DNA for the CDR3 is TGTGCCAGCAGTTACGGGGGAGGCGGCTATGGCTACACCTTC. Translation gives CASSYGGGGYGYTF.

The chain employs TRBV29-1 and TRBJ2-3; tentative D call: TRBD2 (6 bases). Trimming left V 8 bases short and J 6 bases short, with 9 bases between. This CDR3 spans 10 amino acids. Per the germline V gene, CDR1 is SQVTM and CDR2 is ANQGSEA. CDR3 nucleotides: TGCAGCTTAGGAGGGGATACGCAGTATTTT. Residues: CSLGGDTQYF.

The rearrangement links TRBV7-2 to TRBJ2-5; the D call may be TRBD1 or TRBD2 (5 bases each). CDR1 SGHTA and CDR2 FQGNSA come from the germline V gene. The CDR3 has 13 amino acids. The CDR3 protein is CPGWDRATETQYF. CDR3 bases: TGTCCAGGGTGGGACCGGGCGACGGAGACCCAGTACTTC. The variable domain in full, with the rest retrieved from reference TRBV7-2 and TRBJ2-5, is GAGVSQSPSNKVTEKGKDVELRCDPISGHTALYWYRQSLGQGLEFLIYFQGNSAPDKSGLPSDRFSAERTGGSVSTLTIQRTQQEDSAVYLCPGWDRATETQYFGPGTRLLVL.

The chain couples TRBV9 to TRBJ1-4, with 9 positions matching TRBD1. Germline CDR1 SGDLS, CDR2 YYNGEE. Trimming at V came to 2 bases and at J to 8 bases, leaving 7 bases not matched to a gene. This CDR3 has 15 amino acids. The CDR3 spells CASSVEGTGREKLFF. CDR3 coding DNA: TGTGCCAGCAGCGTTGAGGGGACAGGGAGAGAAAAACTGTTTTTT.